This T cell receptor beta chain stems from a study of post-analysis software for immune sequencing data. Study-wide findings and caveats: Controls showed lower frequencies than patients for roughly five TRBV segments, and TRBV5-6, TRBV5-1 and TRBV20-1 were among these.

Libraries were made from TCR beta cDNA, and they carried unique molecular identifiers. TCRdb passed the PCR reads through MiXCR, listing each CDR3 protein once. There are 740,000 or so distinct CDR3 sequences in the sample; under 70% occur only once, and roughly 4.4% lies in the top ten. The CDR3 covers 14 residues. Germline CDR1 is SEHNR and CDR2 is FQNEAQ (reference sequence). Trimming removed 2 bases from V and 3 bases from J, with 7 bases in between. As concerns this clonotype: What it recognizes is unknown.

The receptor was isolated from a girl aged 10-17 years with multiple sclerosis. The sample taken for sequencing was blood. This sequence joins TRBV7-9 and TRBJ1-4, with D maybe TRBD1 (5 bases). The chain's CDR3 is CASSLRRANEKLFF. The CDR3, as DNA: TGTGCCAGCAGCTTACGCAGGGCTAATGAAAAACTGTTTTTT.